These T cell receptor beta chains were read from a single sample in a study of OX40 agonist ivuxolimab in advanced cancers. TCRdb's copy holds only in-frame clones and misses some; the assay was immunoSEQ multiplex PCR. The table shows some 70,000 clones, with roughly 83% occurring only once. The input for sequencing was CD4+ or CD8+ T cells sorted from blood, taken in a trial of the OX40 agonist ivuxolimab. The receptors were sampled from an adult with an advanced solid tumor such as melanoma, head and neck, liver or kidney cancer. Each CDR3 is given with its conserved first and last residue. The order of the fields is clone size, D gene, J gene, V gene, CDR3 protein, CDR3 DNA. The D gene is left open where the match is weak. Not all rows give a size; the values are once, few, many and, for expanded clones, a class.

>.|.|TRBJ1-1|TRBV10-1
CATPPMGLWLNTEAFF
TGCGCCACCCCCCCAATGGGTTTGTGGTTGAACACTGAAGCTTTCTTT
>.|TRBD2|TRBJ2-5|TRBV5-6
CASSLAGGGVETQYF
TGTGCCAGCAGCTTGGCGGGAGGGGGAGTTGAGACCCAGTACTTC
>.|TRBD1|TRBJ1-1|TRBV7-6
CASSTRPGGGTEAFF
TGTGCCAGCAGCACCCGCCCAGGGGGCGGAACTGAAGCTTTCTTT
>.|TRBD2|TRBJ2-7|TRBV7-9
CASSLRTSGKKQYF
TGTGCCAGCAGCCTACGGACTAGCGGGAAGAAGCAGTACTTC
>.|.|TRBJ2-7|TRBV7-2
CASSPVDYEQYF
TGTGCCAGCAGCCCGGTAGACTACGAGCAGTACTTC
>.|.|TRBJ1-3|TRBV6-5
CASSYTVGRGNTIYF
TGTGCCAGCTCTTATACCGTCGGACGGGGAAACACCATATATTTT
>.|TRBD1|TRBJ1-1|TRBV7-2
CASSLVGQGAAEAFF
TGTGCCAGCAGCTTAGTAGGTCAGGGGGCGGCTGAAGCTTTCTTT
>few|.|TRBJ1-2|TRBV28
CASSPYGGGPGYGYTF
TGTGCCAGCAGTCCCTACGGGGGGGGGCCGGGCTATGGCTACACCTTC
>.|.|TRBJ2-5|TRBV6-1
CASSTGTETQYF
TGTGCCAGCAGTACAGGGACAGAGACCCAGTACTTC
>.|.|TRBJ1-2|TRBV6-5
CASSGQLFGYTF
TGTGCCAGCAGCGGACAGTTGTTTGGCTACACCTTC
>.|.|TRBJ2-6|TRBV4-2
CASSQSAGLSSGANVLTF
TGTGCCAGCAGCCAATCCGCCGGGCTCTCCTCTGGGGCCAACGTCCTGACTTTC
>.|TRBD2|TRBJ2-1|TRBV9
CASSLAGAGNEQFF
TGTGCCAGCAGCCTAGCGGGGGCGGGCAATGAGCAGTTCTTC
>.|.|TRBJ2-5|TRBV5-1
CASSLIQMASGQETQYF
TGCGCCAGCAGCTTGATACAGATGGCATCGGGTCAAGAGACCCAGTACTTC
>few|.|TRBJ1-4|TRBV6-6
CASSYQETEKLFF
TGTGCCAGCAGTTATCAGGAAACTGAAAAACTGTTTTTT
>.|TRBD1|TRBJ2-2|TRBV11-2
CASSLIIGTAANTGELFF
TGTGCCAGCAGCTTAATAATTGGGACAGCCGCGAACACCGGGGAGCTGTTTTTT
>.|.|TRBJ1-1|TRBV10-3
CAISGGRGSEAFF
TGTGCCATCAGTGGGGGTCGGGGTTCTGAAGCTTTCTTT
>.|.|TRBJ2-3|TRBV5-5
CASSLTSSTDTQYF
TGTGCCAGCAGCCTGACTTCTAGCACAGATACGCAGTATTTT
>once|TRBD1|TRBJ1-2|TRBV18
CASSRNRGNYGYTF
TGTGCCAGCTCACGAAACAGGGGGAACTATGGCTACACCTTC
>.|.|TRBJ1-6|TRBV28
CASTLPGVSYNSPLHF
TGTGCCAGCACTTTACCAGGGGTATCCTATAATTCACCCCTCCACTTT
>.|.|TRBJ2-5|TRBV19
CASSILGQETQYF
TGTGCCAGTAGTATACTTGGACAAGAGACCCAGTACTTC
>.|.|TRBJ1-1|TRBV11-1
CASSNNRDPEAFF
TGTGCCAGCAGCAACAACAGGGATCCTGAAGCTTTCTTT
>.|TRBD1|TRBJ1-2|TRBV9
CASSVGDRNYGYTF
TGTGCCAGCAGCGTAGGGGACAGGAACTATGGCTACACCTTC
>.|.|TRBJ1-2|TRBV19
CASSIREDYGYTF
TGTGCCAGTAGTATTCGAGAAGACTATGGCTACACCTTC
>once|TRBD2|TRBJ2-3|TRBV11-2
CASSPGLAGAGTDTQYF
TGTGCCAGCAGCCCAGGACTAGCGGGGGCTGGGACAGATACGCAGTATTTT
>.|.|TRBJ1-5|TRBV27
CASSPSTGFWGNQPQHF
TGTGCCAGCAGTCCTTCAACAGGGTTCTGGGGCAATCAGCCCCAGCATTTT
>.|.|TRBJ1-2|TRBV7-3
CASIAPWQTSNYGYTF
TGTGCCAGCATCGCCCCGTGGCAGACCTCTAACTATGGCTACACCTTC
>.|.|TRBJ1-2|TRBV5-6
CASSAEPGAHTF
TGTGCCAGCAGTGCCGAACCGGGGGCTCACACCTTC
>.|TRBD1|TRBJ1-2|TRBV2
CASSVQGADYGYTF
TGTGCCAGCAGTGTACAGGGGGCGGACTATGGCTACACCTTC
>few|TRBD1|TRBJ1-3|TRBV28
CASSLSGQGTDTIYF
TGTGCCAGCAGTTTAAGCGGACAGGGCACGGACACCATATATTTT
>.|.|TRBJ2-1|TRBV5-6
CASSLARETYNEQFF
TGTGCCAGCAGCTTGGCGCGGGAAACCTACAATGAGCAGTTCTTC
>.|TRBD1|TRBJ1-5|TRBV28
CASRPGQWQPQHF
TGTGCCAGCAGACCGGGACAGTGGCAGCCCCAGCATTTT
>.|.|TRBJ1-4|TRBV5-1
CASSATGRRGEKLFF
TGCGCCAGCAGCGCCACAGGCCGCAGAGGGGAAAAACTGTTTTTT
>.|.|TRBJ1-4|TRBV12-5
CASGPAGWVDSEKLFF
TGTGCTAGTGGTCCGGCAGGGTGGGTGGATAGTGAAAAACTGTTTTTT
>.|.|TRBJ2-7|TRBV25-1
CASRDYEQYF
TGTGCCAGCAGGGACTACGAGCAGTACTTC
>.|TRBD1|TRBJ1-1|TRBV4-2
CASSQDPQGAQFEAFF
TGTGCCAGCAGCCAGGATCCACAGGGGGCGCAGTTTGAAGCTTTCTTT
>.|TRBD2|TRBJ2-1|TRBV7-6
CASSPYTGTSENNEQFF
TGTGCCAGCAGCCCATATACCGGGACTAGCGAGAATAATGAGCAGTTCTTC
>.|.|TRBJ2-7|TRBV20-1
CSPRSQHEQYF
TGCAGTCCACGGTCACAGCACGAGCAGTACTTC
>.|.|TRBJ2-5|TRBV14
CASTRDLAETQYF
TGTGCCAGCACCCGGGATTTGGCGGAGACCCAGTACTTC
>.|.|TRBJ1-3|TRBV18
CASSEAPSSGNTIYF
TGCGCCAGCTCAGAAGCTCCCAGCTCTGGAAACACCATATATTTT
>.|.|TRBJ1-1|TRBV10-2
CASSESRGRTEAFF
TGCGCCAGCAGTGAGTCAAGGGGGAGGACTGAAGCTTTCTTT
>.|TRBD1|TRBJ2-7|TRBV18
CASSPGQGASSEQYF
TGTGCCAGCTCACCGGGGCAGGGGGCCAGTAGCGAGCAGTACTTC
>.|TRBD1|TRBJ1-1|TRBV11-2
CASSPPGQYTEAFF
TGTGCCAGCAGTCCACCGGGACAGTACACTGAAGCTTTCTTT
>.|.|TRBJ1-6|TRBV27
CASSWEGLSGSPLHF
TGTGCCAGCAGTTGGGAGGGCCTCTCCGGTTCACCCCTCCACTTT
>.|.|TRBJ1-1|TRBV7-2
CASSPRQVALGEAFF
TGTGCCAGCAGCCCCCGACAGGTGGCTCTCGGTGAAGCTTTCTTT
>.|TRBD1|TRBJ1-5|TRBV6-1
CASSEATPGTVGTGYRVSQHF
TGTGCCAGCAGTGAAGCGACACCAGGCACAGTCGGGACAGGGTACCGGGTGTCCCAGCATTTT
>few|.|TRBJ2-3|TRBV4-2
CASSQDIGPDTQYF
TGTGCCAGCAGCCAAGATATAGGCCCAGATACGCAGTATTTT
>.|.|TRBJ1-1|TRBV30
CAWSREGYTEAFF
TGTGCCTGGAGTAGGGAGGGTTACACTGAAGCTTTCTTT
>few|.|TRBJ1-2|TRBV4-3
CASSLQGGYGYTF
TGCGCCAGCAGCCTACAGGGAGGCTATGGCTACACCTTC
>.|.|TRBJ1-1|TRBV28
CASGVIDTEAFF
TGTGCCAGCGGTGTTATTGACACTGAAGCTTTCTTT
>few|.|TRBJ2-7|TRBV4-2
CASSQHRGGEQYF
TGTGCCAGCAGCCAACATAGGGGAGGCGAGCAGTACTTC
>.|TRBD1|TRBJ1-2|TRBV29-1
CSVEDTGDSNNYGYTF
TGCAGCGTTGAAGATACCGGGGACAGCAACAACTATGGCTACACCTTC
>.|.|TRBJ2-2|TRBV5-1
CASSGNRAAGELFF
TGCGCCAGCAGTGGGAACAGGGCGGCCGGGGAGCTGTTTTTT
>.|TRBD2|TRBJ2-2|TRBV13
CASSFKTSGRGNTGELFF
TGTGCCAGCAGCTTTAAGACTAGCGGGAGGGGTAACACCGGGGAGCTGTTTTTT
>.|.|TRBJ2-5|TRBV15
CATSRGGGAQETQYF
TGTGCCACCAGCAGAGGGGGTGGGGCCCAAGAGACCCAGTACTTC
>.|.|TRBJ1-5|TRBV11-2
CASSRTPQGNQPQHF
TGTGCCAGCAGCCGGACCCCCCAGGGTAATCAGCCCCAGCATTTT
>.|TRBD2|TRBJ2-5|TRBV12-5
CASANSGRAETQYF
TGTGCTAGTGCCAATAGCGGGAGGGCAGAGACCCAGTACTTC
>once|.|TRBJ2-4|TRBV28
CASSLYQEGGTKNIQYF
TGTGCCAGCAGTTTATACCAGGAGGGGGGGACCAAAAACATTCAGTACTTC